Following are 10 T cell receptor beta chains from one sample sequenced in a study of cytomegalovirus exposure and HLA in healthy donors. Both 60 Vbeta primers and 13 Jbeta primers went into the PCR. Assay: immunoSEQ multiplex PCR; the TCRdb copy retains only in-frame clones and omits some. The data show about 130,000 clones, around three quarters seen once. Sequences were obtained from PBMCs. The receptors were sampled from a woman aged 55-75 years in good health and CMV-seropositive.

V is TRBV4-1 and J is TRBJ1-2; 8 nucleotides line up with TRBD1. The CDR3 contains 15 residues. The junction had 5 bases not matched to a gene; V was cut back by 1 base and J by 4 bases. CDR1 is MGHRA and CDR2 is YSYEKL in the germline V gene. This chain's CDR3 is CASSQGGQEFYGYTF. The CDR3, as DNA: TGCGCCAGCAGCCAAGGGGGACAGGAATTCTATGGCTACACCTTC.

This chain uses TRBV27 with TRBJ1-5; tentatively, D is TRBD1 (5 bases). Germline assignment: CDR1 MNHEY and CDR2 SMNVEV (reference sequence). CDR3 length equals 13 residues. V gave up 3 bases and J gave up 6 bases, with 9 bases separating them. The CDR3 reads CASSFGGSQPQHF. In DNA form, the CDR3 reads TGTGCCAGCAGTTTTGGGGGGAGTCAGCCCCAGCATTTT.

The gene calls are TRBV12-5 and TRBJ2-7, with D tentatively TRBD2 (6 bases). V lost 3 bases, J lost 7 bases, and 16 bases lay in between. Germline CDR1 is LGHNT and CDR2 is FRNRAP. The length of the CDR3 is 14 residues. CDR3 loop: CASGLGLEGREQYF. The CDR3, as DNA: TGTGCTAGTGGTTTAGGTCTGGAGGGTCGGGAGCAGTACTTC.

In this sample, this clone turned up a few times. This chain connects TRBV2 to TRBJ2-7; D is undetermined. Trimming stripped 2 bases from V and 3 bases from J, with 8 bases between. The CDR3 length is 13 residues. Germline assignment: CDR1 SNHLY and CDR2 FYNNEI. The CDR3 sequence: CASSEISGYEQYF. CDR3 nucleotides: TGTGCCAGCAGTGAAATCTCGGGCTACGAGCAGTACTTC.

V is TRBV2 and J is TRBJ2-5, with D perhaps TRBD2 (6 bases). The CDR3 runs 11 residues. The germline V gene encodes CDR1 SNHLY and CDR2 FYNNEI. The ends were cut back, 5 bases at V and 11 bases at J, with 12 bases in the middle. Here the CDR3 DNA reads TGTGCCAGCAGTCCCCGGGAGTCTCAGTACTTC. Amino acid sequence: CASSPRESQYF.

The chain links TRBV6-5 to TRBJ1-2, with 8 bases that match TRBD1. The J segment lost 3 bases and the V segment lost 6 bases, leaving 3 bases of the junction unmatched. CDR3 length equals 13 residues. The V gene's germline CDR1 is MNHEY and CDR2 SVGAGI. The DNA of the CDR3 is TGTGCCAGCAGGCCAGGGGGCTACTATGGCTACACCTTC. Its protein is CASRPGGYYGYTF.

The rearrangement joins TRBV4-1 to TRBJ1-1; D perhaps matches TRBD1 (6 bases). This CDR3 is built from 17 residues. V lost 3 bases to trimming and J lost 0 bases, with 17 bases between them. Germline assignment: CDR1 MGHRA and CDR2 YSYEKL. CDR3 DNA sequence: TGCGCCAGCAGCCAGTATCAGGGGAGGGGGGTGAACACTGAAGCTTTCTTT. It translates to CASSQYQGRGVNTEAFF.

This clone was observed once. V is TRBV29-1 and J is TRBJ1-1; 8 bases are a match to TRBD1. V dropped 2 bases and J dropped 11; count of bases not matched to a gene: 4. The CDR3 spans 11 residues. Germline assignment: CDR1 SQVTM and CDR2 ANQGSEA. Here the CDR3 reads CSVETGGRAFF. In DNA form, the CDR3 reads TGCAGCGTTGAAACAGGGGGGAGGGCTTTCTTT.

The V call is TRBV27, the J call TRBJ2-7, with 7 bases fitting TRBD1. The junction had 5 bases not matched to a gene; V was cut back by 3 bases and J by 0 bases. Germline V gene lookup returns CDR1 MNHEY and CDR2 SMNVEV (reference sequence). This CDR3 has 15 residues. The CDR3 sequence: CASSFTGVSSYEQYF. The CDR3 region has the DNA TGTGCCAGCAGTTTCACAGGGGTTAGCTCCTACGAGCAGTACTTC.

This clone has just a few counts. V gene TRBV10-3 combines with J gene TRBJ1-4; D ambiguous. The CDR3 covers 15 residues. Trimming took off 5 bases at V and 1 base at J, with 11 bases between the two ends. Germline CDR1 reads ENHRY; CDR2 reads SYGVKD. The CDR3: CAISSVAGTNEKLFF. The CDR3 DNA follows: TGTGCCATCAGTTCGGTGGCGGGAACTAATGAAAAACTGTTTTTT.